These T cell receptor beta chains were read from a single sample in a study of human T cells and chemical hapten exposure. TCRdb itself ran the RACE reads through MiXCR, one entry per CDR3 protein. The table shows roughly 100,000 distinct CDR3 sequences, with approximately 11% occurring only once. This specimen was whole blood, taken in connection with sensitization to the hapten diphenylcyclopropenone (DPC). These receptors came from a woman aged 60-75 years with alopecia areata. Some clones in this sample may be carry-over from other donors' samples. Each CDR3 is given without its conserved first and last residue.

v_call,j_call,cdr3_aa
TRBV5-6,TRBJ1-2,ASTLGTVNYGYT
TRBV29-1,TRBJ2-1,SVEDQPLAGYNEQF
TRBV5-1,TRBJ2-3,ASSPVIEGAQY
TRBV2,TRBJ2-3,ASSEAGRGTGLRDTQY
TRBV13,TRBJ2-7,ASSARPQDEQY
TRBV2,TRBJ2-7,ASSSPGTAYDYEQY
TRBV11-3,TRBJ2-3,ASSLGTSGDTQY
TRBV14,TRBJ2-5,ASSQNTGTAQETQY
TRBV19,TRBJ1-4,ASSGNEKLF
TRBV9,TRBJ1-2,ASSVGQSSYGYT
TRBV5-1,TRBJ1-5,ASRSIGTGNRNQPQH
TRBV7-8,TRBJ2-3,ASSLGRISGGASTDTQY
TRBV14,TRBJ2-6,ASSQMTGFFSGANVLT
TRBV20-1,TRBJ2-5,SARAPEGRGQY
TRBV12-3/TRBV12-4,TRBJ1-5,ASSLLSASNQPQH
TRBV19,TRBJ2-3,ASSSGTGGADTQY
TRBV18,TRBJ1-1,ASSPTGTGNTEAF
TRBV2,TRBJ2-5,ASSPSRGGRETQY
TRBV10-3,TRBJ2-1,AISFQLNEQF
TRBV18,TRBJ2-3,ASSPRTGPYGTQY